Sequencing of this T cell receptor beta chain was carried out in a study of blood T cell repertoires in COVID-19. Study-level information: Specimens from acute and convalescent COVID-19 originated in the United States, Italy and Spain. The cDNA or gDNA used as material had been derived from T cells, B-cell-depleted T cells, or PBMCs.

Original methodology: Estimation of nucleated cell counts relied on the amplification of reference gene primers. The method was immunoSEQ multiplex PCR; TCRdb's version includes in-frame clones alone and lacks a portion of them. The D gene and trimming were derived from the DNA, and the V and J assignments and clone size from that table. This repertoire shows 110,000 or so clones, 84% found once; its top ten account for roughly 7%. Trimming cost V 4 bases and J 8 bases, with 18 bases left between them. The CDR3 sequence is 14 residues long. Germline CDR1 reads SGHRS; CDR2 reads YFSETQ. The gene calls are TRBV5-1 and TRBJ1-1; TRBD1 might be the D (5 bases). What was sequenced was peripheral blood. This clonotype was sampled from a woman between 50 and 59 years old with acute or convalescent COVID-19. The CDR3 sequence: CASSPDPWGPEAFF. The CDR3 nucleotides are TGCGCCAGCAGCCCGGACCCTTGGGGCCCCGAAGCTTTCTTT.